This TCR beta chain appears in the sequencing data of a study of blood T cells in healthy people across ages. This clonotype was observed a handful of times. Antigen unknown. Then a second PCR, running about 6 to 12 cycles, was carried out with a sample-barcoded 5' primer and a J-beta primer mix. Through a template-switch adaptor with 12 random nucleotides, each cDNA molecule received a tag. Using its own MiXCR run on the 5' RACE reads, TCRdb lists one record per CDR3 protein. The sample lists about 1.1 million distinct CDR3 sequences, 35% to 45% occurring once. Broader study findings: Long-lived donors carried more naive CD4+ cells and greater diversity than aged donors. TCR beta diversity, measured per million T cells, fell in a roughly linear way with age.

Sample: blood. This sequence originates from a man younger than 35 in good health.

The CDR3: CASSGRDRVNTEAFF. The CDR3 nucleotides read TGTGCCAGCAGTGGCCGGGACAGAGTGAACACTGAAGCTTTCTTT. The chain carries TRBV25-1 and TRBJ1-1, with 7 positions matching TRBD1. The CDR3 consists of 15 residues. The germline V gene has CDR1 MGHDK and CDR2 SYGVNS. Trimming at V came to 4 bases and at J to 0 bases, leaving 5 bases not matched to a gene. Complete variable domain (other parts from reference TRBV25-1 and TRBJ1-1): EADIYQTPRYLVIGTGKKITLECSQTMGHDKMYWYQQDPGMELHLIHYSYGVNSTEKGDLSSESTVSRIRTEHFPLTLESARPSHTSQYLCASSGRDRVNTEAFFGQGTRLTVV.